This T cell receptor beta chain was captured by sequencing in a study of T cell responses to AZD1222 COVID-19 vaccine. The assay was immunoSEQ multiplex PCR, and TCRdb's table has in-frame clones only and misses some. Altogether 120,000 to 150,000 clones are present, roughly nine tenths being singletons, with the ten largest covering roughly 7.5%. The CDR3 sequence is 13 residues long. Germline V gene data show CDR1 as MNHEY and CDR2 as SVGEGT. Trimming stripped 3 bases from V and 9 bases from J, with 14 bases between. The TCR sequence derives from an adult who received the MenACWY meningococcal vaccine as a control. The chain combines TRBV6-2 or TRBV6-3 with TRBJ2-5, with D possibly matching TRBD2 (5 bases). This material consisted of peripheral blood, taken 28 days after the second dose of the MenACWY control vaccine. The CDR3 nucleotides read TGTGCCAGCAGTTATTTTAGGTTGGAGGCCCAGTACTTC. It is translated as CASSYFRLEAQYF.